This TCR beta chain was captured by sequencing in a study of OX40 agonist ivuxolimab in advanced cancers. Assay used: immunoSEQ multiplex PCR; TCRdb lists only in-frame clones, some missing. The table has tens of thousands of clones, roughly 84% seen once. V trimming: 1 base; J trimming: 12 bases; junction bases outside the gene matches: 11. The CDR3 contains 14 residues. CDR1 and CDR2 (germline): SGHDN, FVKESK. The TCR sequence derives from an adult with an advanced solid tumor such as melanoma, head and neck, liver or kidney cancer. The chain combines TRBV14 with TRBJ1-1; TRBD1 matches 7 bases. The sample in question was CD4+ or CD8+ T cells sorted from blood, obtained in a trial of the OX40 agonist ivuxolimab. CDR3 loop: CASSQVGGTAKSFF. CDR3 DNA sequence: TGTGCCAGCAGCCAAGTGGGAGGGACAGCGAAATCTTTCTTT.